A selection of T cell receptor beta chains follows, all from one sample in a study of shared clonotypes between healthy human individuals. Measured with immunoSEQ multiplex PCR; TCRdb has only the in-frame clones, and not every one. The sample lists around 690,000 clones, 90% occurring once. Input material: memory CD8+ T cells from PBMCs. All receptors come from a man between 18 and 35 years old in good health. Some clones in this sample may be carry-over from other donors' samples. Both conserved end residues are part of each CDR3. The D gene is left open where the match is weak. The size entry is marked missing in some rows and otherwise reads once, few, many or a size class.

size: -
V: TRBV7-9
J: TRBJ2-7
D: TRBD1
CDR3: CASSSRRTGDSYEQYF
DNA: TGTGCCAGCAGCTCCCGCCGGACAGGGGACTCCTACGAGCAGTACTTC

size: once
V: TRBV6-5
J: TRBJ2-2
D: -
CDR3: CASTLGQNTGELFF
DNA: TGTGCCAGCACCCTGGGTCAGAACACCGGGGAGCTGTTTTTT

size: once
V: TRBV5-1
J: TRBJ1-1
D: -
CDR3: CASSFPLAGEAFF
DNA: TGCGCCAGCAGCTTTCCCCTTGCTGGTGAAGCTTTCTTT

size: once
V: TRBV5-6
J: TRBJ2-1
D: -
CDR3: CASSPGTFTYNEQFF
DNA: TGTGCCAGCAGCCCCGGGACCTTCACCTACAATGAGCAGTTCTTC

size: -
V: TRBV27
J: TRBJ1-5
D: -
CDR3: CASSLTPGGNQPQHF
DNA: TGTGCCAGCAGTTTAACCCCGGGCGGGAATCAGCCCCAGCATTTT

size: -
V: TRBV7-9
J: TRBJ2-7
D: TRBD1
CDR3: CASWDRLNEQYF
DNA: TGTGCCAGCTGGGACAGGTTGAACGAGCAGTACTTC

size: -
V: TRBV27
J: TRBJ2-7
D: TRBD2
CDR3: CASTPQPGTSGYEQYF
DNA: TGTGCCAGCACCCCCCAGCCAGGGACTAGCGGCTACGAGCAGTACTTC

size: -
V: TRBV2
J: TRBJ2-5
D: -
CDR3: CASSEQPVAQYF
DNA: TGTGCCAGCAGTGAACAGCCCGTGGCCCAGTACTTC

size: -
V: TRBV27
J: TRBJ2-7
D: -
CDR3: CASSFSSSYEQYF
DNA: TGTGCCAGCAGTTTTTCTAGTTCCTACGAGCAGTACTTC

size: -
V: TRBV28
J: TRBJ1-5
D: -
CDR3: CASTSKALSNQPQHF
DNA: TGTGCCAGCACCTCTAAGGCCCTTAGCAATCAGCCCCAGCATTTT

size: -
V: TRBV27
J: TRBJ1-2
D: TRBD1
CDR3: CASSLGTGGTGYTF
DNA: TGTGCCAGCAGCCTCGGGACAGGGGGGACTGGCTACACCTTC

size: -
V: TRBV27
J: TRBJ2-7
D: -
CDR3: CASSLSFLYEQYF
DNA: TGTGCCAGCAGTTTATCGTTCTTGTACGAGCAGTACTTC

size: -
V: TRBV12-5
J: TRBJ2-1
D: TRBD2
CDR3: CASGSSGRAVHNEQFF
DNA: TGTGCTAGTGGGTCTAGCGGGAGGGCGGTCCACAATGAGCAGTTCTTC

size: -
V: TRBV28
J: TRBJ1-4
D: -
CDR3: CASSLIGIRITGPNEKLFF
DNA: TGTGCCAGCAGTTTGATCGGGATCAGAATAACGGGGCCTAATGAAAAACTGTTTTTT

size: -
V: TRBV11-2
J: TRBJ2-5
D: TRBD1
CDR3: CASSLSTGKDGKTQYF
DNA: TGTGCCAGCAGCTTATCGACAGGGAAGGACGGGAAGACCCAGTACTTC

size: -
V: TRBV27
J: TRBJ2-7
D: -
CDR3: CASSPIAGQTYEQYF
DNA: TGTGCCAGCAGCCCTATAGCGGGACAGACCTACGAGCAGTACTTC

size: -
V: TRBV29-1
J: TRBJ2-6
D: -
CDR3: CSARRAGANVLTF
DNA: TGCAGCGCCCGGAGGGCTGGGGCCAACGTCCTGACTTTC

size: few
V: TRBV7-9
J: TRBJ1-1
D: -
CDR3: CASSTLSLSGAFF
DNA: TGTGCCAGCAGCACCCTGTCCCTTTCTGGAGCTTTCTTT

size: -
V: TRBV28
J: TRBJ1-1
D: -
CDR3: CASSPTSVTEAFF
DNA: TGTGCCAGCAGCCCAACTTCGGTCACTGAAGCTTTCTTT

size: -
V: TRBV28
J: TRBJ1-5
D: TRBD1
CDR3: CASNSRQGLHLNQPQHF
DNA: TGTGCCAGCAATAGCAGACAGGGACTCCATCTTAATCAGCCCCAGCATTTT

size: -
V: TRBV11-2
J: TRBJ2-1
D: TRBD2
CDR3: CASKTSGRYNEQFF
DNA: TGTGCCAGCAAAACTAGCGGAAGATACAATGAGCAGTTCTTC

size: -
V: TRBV7-8
J: TRBJ1-1
D: TRBD1
CDR3: CASSLGDRRLTEAFF
DNA: TGTGCCAGCAGCTTAGGGGACAGACGCCTCACTGAAGCTTTCTTT

size: -
V: TRBV7-8
J: TRBJ1-4
D: -
CDR3: CASSFNQGKLFF
DNA: TGTGCCAGCAGCTTTAATCAGGGGAAACTGTTTTTT

size: -
V: TRBV2
J: TRBJ2-1
D: -
CDR3: CASTHTRVEQFF
DNA: TGTGCCAGCACCCATACCAGGGTTGAGCAGTTCTTC

size: -
V: TRBV4-1
J: TRBJ1-5
D: -
CDR3: CASSQDQRLGAQPQHF
DNA: TGCGCCAGCAGCCAAGATCAGAGGCTGGGGGCTCAGCCCCAGCATTTT

size: -
V: TRBV4-3
J: TRBJ2-2
D: TRBD2
CDR3: CASSLGLVVVSGELFF
DNA: TGCGCCAGCAGCCTGGGACTAGTGGTGGTGTCCGGGGAGCTGTTTTTT

size: -
V: TRBV6-1
J: TRBJ2-1
D: -
CDR3: CASSEGVWGNEQFF
DNA: TGTGCCAGCAGTGAGGGAGTGTGGGGCAATGAGCAGTTCTTC

size: -
V: TRBV28
J: TRBJ2-2
D: TRBD2
CDR3: CASSPRTSGLTTGELFF
DNA: TGTGCCAGCAGTCCGCGGACTAGCGGGCTTACTACCGGGGAGCTGTTTTTT

size: -
V: TRBV6-5
J: TRBJ2-7
D: -
CDR3: CASSYVGSTYEQYF
DNA: TGTGCCAGCAGTTACGTGGGGTCGACTTACGAGCAGTACTTC

size: -
V: TRBV29-1
J: TRBJ2-1
D: -
CDR3: CSVEGTDTTTISKNAFF
DNA: TGCAGCGTCGAAGGGACGGACACCACTACTATTAGCAAAAACGCGTTCTTC

size: once
V: TRBV5-8
J: TRBJ2-2
D: -
CDR3: CASSHLWTGRTSPNTGELFF
DNA: TGTGCCAGCAGCCACCTCTGGACAGGTCGGACTAGCCCCAACACCGGGGAGCTGTTTTTT

size: once
V: TRBV5-4
J: TRBJ2-7
D: TRBD1
CDR3: CASSPHPGQTNYEQYF
DNA: TGTGCCAGCAGCCCTCACCCGGGACAGACGAACTACGAGCAGTACTTC

size: once
V: TRBV30
J: TRBJ2-7
D: TRBD2
CDR3: CAWSALAGVNEQYF
DNA: TGTGCCTGGAGTGCACTAGCGGGAGTTAACGAGCAGTACTTC

size: few
V: TRBV6-1
J: TRBJ1-2
D: TRBD1
CDR3: CASSESTGGSYGYTF
DNA: TGTGCCAGCAGTGAGAGCACAGGGGGTAGTTATGGCTACACCTTC

size: few
V: TRBV2
J: TRBJ2-1
D: -
CDR3: CASKVEPLSYNEQFF
DNA: TGTGCCAGCAAGGTTGAGCCCCTCTCCTACAATGAGCAGTTCTTC

size: -
V: TRBV4-2
J: TRBJ1-1
D: -
CDR3: CASSQGQLEAFF
DNA: TGTGCCAGCAGCCAAGGACAGCTTGAAGCTTTCTTT

size: -
V: TRBV28
J: TRBJ2-7
D: TRBD2
CDR3: CASSSGTSGRRYEQYF
DNA: TGTGCCAGCAGTTCCGGGACTAGCGGGAGGCGGTACGAGCAGTACTTC

size: -
V: TRBV7-6
J: TRBJ2-1
D: TRBD2
CDR3: CASGGGSGSPYNEQFF
DNA: TGTGCCAGCGGGGGGGGTAGCGGGAGTCCCTACAATGAGCAGTTCTTC

size: -
V: TRBV10-2
J: TRBJ2-1
D: TRBD2
CDR3: CASSEWLAGRNEQFF
DNA: TGCGCCAGCAGTGAGTGGTTAGCGGGAAGGAATGAGCAGTTCTTC

size: once
V: TRBV4-3
J: TRBJ2-1
D: -
CDR3: CASSQGLGSYNEQFF
DNA: TGCGCCAGCAGCCAAGGGCTGGGCTCCTACAATGAGCAGTTCTTC

size: -
V: TRBV5-6
J: TRBJ2-2
D: -
CDR3: CASSLASSARGTGELFF
DNA: TGTGCCAGCAGCTTGGCTTCTAGCGCGAGGGGAACCGGGGAGCTGTTTTTT

size: -
V: TRBV5-1
J: TRBJ1-1
D: -
CDR3: CASSFALKGTEAFF
DNA: TGCGCCAGCAGCTTTGCTCTAAAGGGCACTGAAGCTTTCTTT

size: -
V: TRBV6-6
J: TRBJ1-4
D: -
CDR3: CASSQDGGDQEKLFF
DNA: TGTGCCAGCAGTCAGGACGGAGGAGATCAGGAAAAACTGTTTTTT

size: -
V: TRBV19
J: TRBJ1-1
D: -
CDR3: CASSIGRGGREAEAFF
DNA: TGTGCCAGTAGTATAGGGAGGGGGGGCCGAGAGGCTGAAGCTTTCTTT

size: -
V: TRBV9
J: TRBJ2-5
D: TRBD1
CDR3: CASSTGDDAETQYF
DNA: TGTGCCAGCAGCACAGGGGATGATGCGGAGACCCAGTACTTC

size: -
V: TRBV11-2
J: TRBJ2-7
D: TRBD2
CDR3: CASSLAGGSYEQYF
DNA: TGTGCCAGCAGCCTAGCGGGAGGCTCCTACGAGCAGTACTTC

size: once
V: TRBV6-1
J: TRBJ2-7
D: -
CDR3: CASSADLGGAGYEQYF
DNA: TGTGCCAGCAGTGCCGACCTGGGGGGGGCTGGCTACGAGCAGTACTTC

size: -
V: TRBV4-1
J: TRBJ1-5
D: -
CDR3: CASSQNTGRNQPQHF
DNA: TGCGCCAGCAGCCAAAATACAGGGCGAAATCAGCCCCAGCATTTT

size: -
V: TRBV7-9
J: TRBJ1-1
D: -
CDR3: CAILLNTEAFF
DNA: TGTGCCATCCTGTTGAACACTGAAGCTTTCTTT

size: once
V: TRBV18
J: TRBJ1-5
D: -
CDR3: CASSPSGPHF
DNA: TGTGCCAGCTCACCGTCAGGTCCCCATTTT

size: -
V: TRBV7-9
J: TRBJ2-7
D: -
CDR3: CASSLAGGSDYEQYF
DNA: TGTGCCAGCAGCTTAGCGGGCGGATCGGACTACGAGCAGTACTTC

size: -
V: TRBV9
J: TRBJ1-1
D: -
CDR3: CASSVGIGTEAFF
DNA: TGTGCCAGCAGCGTAGGTATAGGGACTGAAGCTTTCTTT

size: -
V: TRBV6-5
J: TRBJ2-7
D: TRBD1
CDR3: CASSSRQGRYEQYF
DNA: TGTGCCAGCAGTTCCCGACAGGGCCGCTACGAGCAGTACTTC